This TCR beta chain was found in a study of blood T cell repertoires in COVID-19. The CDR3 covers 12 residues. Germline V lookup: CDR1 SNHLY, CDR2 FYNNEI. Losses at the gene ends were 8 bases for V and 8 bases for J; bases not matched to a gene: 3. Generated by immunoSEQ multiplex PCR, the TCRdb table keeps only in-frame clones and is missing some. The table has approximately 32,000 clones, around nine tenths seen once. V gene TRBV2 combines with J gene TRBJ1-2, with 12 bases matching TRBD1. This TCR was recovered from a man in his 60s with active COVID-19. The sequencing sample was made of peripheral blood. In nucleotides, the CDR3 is TGTGCCAGCGCCGGGACAGGGGGCGGCTACACCTTC. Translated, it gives CASAGTGGGYTF.